The entry below gives a single T cell receptor (beta chain) sequence along with its context. Its antigen remains unknown. The data stem from a study of OX40 agonist ivuxolimab in advanced cancers. The overall study: Ivuxolimab, an agonist antibody against OX40 (CD134), was given to patients. In this trial design, patients received ivuxolimab intravenously at 0.01 to 10 mg/kg every 2 weeks. The study, taken as a whole, reports: The 0.1-3.0 mg/kg partial responders had among the lowest clonal expansion. Researchers report that CD8+ T cells had, on average, more expanded clones than CD4+.

Libraries were prepared by immunoSEQ multiplex PCR; TCRdb keeps only in-frame clonotypes and omits some of them. The sample shows about 69,000 clones, 80% to 90% of them seen only once. The V and J ends lost 3 bases and 10 bases, in that order; junction bases with no gene match: 4. The germline V gene encodes CDR1 LGHNA and CDR2 YNFKEQ. CDR3 length equals 13 residues. This clonotype was sampled from an adult with an advanced solid tumor such as melanoma, head and neck, liver or kidney cancer. This chain joins TRBV4-2 and TRBJ1-2, with 11 bases that match TRBD1. The material was CD4+ or CD8+ T cells sorted from blood, obtained in a trial of the OX40 agonist ivuxolimab. The CDR3 sequence is CASSQGQGVVYTF. CDR3 DNA: TGTGCCAGCAGCCAGGGACAGGGGGTTGTCTACACCTTC.